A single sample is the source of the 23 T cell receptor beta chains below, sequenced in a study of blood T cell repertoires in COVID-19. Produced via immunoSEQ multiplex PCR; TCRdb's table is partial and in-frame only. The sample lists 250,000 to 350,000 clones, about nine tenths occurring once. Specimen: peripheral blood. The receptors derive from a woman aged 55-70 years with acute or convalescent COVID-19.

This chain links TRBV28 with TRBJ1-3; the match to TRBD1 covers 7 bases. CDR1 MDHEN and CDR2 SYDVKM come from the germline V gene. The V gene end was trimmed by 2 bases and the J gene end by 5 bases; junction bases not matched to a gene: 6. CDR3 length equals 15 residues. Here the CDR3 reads CASSLGDRARNTIYF. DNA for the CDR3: TGTGCCAGCAGTTTAGGAGACAGGGCTCGAAACACCATATATTTT.

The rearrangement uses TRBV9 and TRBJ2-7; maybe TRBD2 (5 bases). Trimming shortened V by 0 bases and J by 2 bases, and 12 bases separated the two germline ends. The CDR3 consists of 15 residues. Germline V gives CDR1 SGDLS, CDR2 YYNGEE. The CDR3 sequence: CASSVGGGATYEQYF. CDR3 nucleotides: TGTGCCAGCAGCGTAGGTGGAGGTGCGACCTACGAGCAGTACTTC.

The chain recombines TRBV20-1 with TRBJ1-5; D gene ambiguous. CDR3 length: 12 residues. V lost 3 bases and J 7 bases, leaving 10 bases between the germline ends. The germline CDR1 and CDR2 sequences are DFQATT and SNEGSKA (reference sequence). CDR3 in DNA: TGCAGTGCTAGTCTGGCGGGGCAGCCCCAGCATTTT. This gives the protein CSASLAGQPQHF.

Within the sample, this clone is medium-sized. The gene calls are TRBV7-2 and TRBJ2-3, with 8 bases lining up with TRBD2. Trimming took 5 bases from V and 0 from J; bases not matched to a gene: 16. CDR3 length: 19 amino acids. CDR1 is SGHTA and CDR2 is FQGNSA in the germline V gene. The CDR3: CASSVARGSGSLSTDTQYF. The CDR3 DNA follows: TGTGCCAGCAGCGTGGCGAGGGGAAGCGGGAGCCTCAGCACAGATACGCAGTATTTT.

For the CDR3, the DNA is TGTGCCAGCAGTGACCCCAACTACGAGCAGTACTTC. Translated: CASSDPNYEQYF. This sequence joins TRBV2 and TRBJ2-7; D uncertain. The CDR3 loop spans 12 amino acids. CDR1 and CDR2 from the germline V gene are SNHLY and FYNNEI. The V end lost 3 bases, the J end lost 3 bases, and 6 bases lay between the germline ends.

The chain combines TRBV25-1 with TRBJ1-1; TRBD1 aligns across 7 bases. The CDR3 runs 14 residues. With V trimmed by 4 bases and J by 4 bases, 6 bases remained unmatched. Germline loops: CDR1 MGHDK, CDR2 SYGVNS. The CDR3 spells CASSATTGFTEAFF. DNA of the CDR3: TGTGCCAGCAGTGCCACGACAGGGTTCACTGAAGCTTTCTTT.

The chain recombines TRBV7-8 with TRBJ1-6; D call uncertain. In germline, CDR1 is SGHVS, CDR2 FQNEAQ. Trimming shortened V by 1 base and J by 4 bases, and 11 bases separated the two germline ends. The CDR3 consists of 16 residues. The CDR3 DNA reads TGTGCCAGCAGCTTAGTGAGGAGGCCGTATAATTCACCCCTCCACTTT. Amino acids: CASSLVRRPYNSPLHF.

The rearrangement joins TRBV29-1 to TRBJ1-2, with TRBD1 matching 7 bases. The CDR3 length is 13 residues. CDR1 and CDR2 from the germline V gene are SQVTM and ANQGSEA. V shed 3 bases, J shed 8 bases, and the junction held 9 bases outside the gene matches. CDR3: CSVDRDRVNGYTF. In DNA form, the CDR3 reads TGCAGCGTTGACCGTGACAGGGTGAACGGCTACACCTTC.

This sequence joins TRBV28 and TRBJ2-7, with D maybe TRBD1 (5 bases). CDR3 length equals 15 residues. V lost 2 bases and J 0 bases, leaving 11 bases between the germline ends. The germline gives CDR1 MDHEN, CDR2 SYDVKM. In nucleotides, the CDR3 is TGTGCCAGCAGTTTAAAGAGGACATTCTCCTACGAGCAGTACTTC. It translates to CASSLKRTFSYEQYF.

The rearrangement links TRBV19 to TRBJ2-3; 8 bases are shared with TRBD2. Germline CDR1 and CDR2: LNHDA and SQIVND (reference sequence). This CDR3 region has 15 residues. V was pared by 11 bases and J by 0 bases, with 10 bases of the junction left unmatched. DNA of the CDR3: TGTGCCGCAACCACCAGCGGGAGTAGCACAGATACGCAGTATTTT. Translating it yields CAATTSGSSTDTQYF.

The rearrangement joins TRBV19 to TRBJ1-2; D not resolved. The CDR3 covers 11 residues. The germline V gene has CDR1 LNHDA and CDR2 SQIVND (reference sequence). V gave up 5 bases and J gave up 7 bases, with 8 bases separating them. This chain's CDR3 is CASSPSVGYTF. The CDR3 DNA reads TGTGCCAGTAGTCCCTCGGTTGGCTACACCTTC.

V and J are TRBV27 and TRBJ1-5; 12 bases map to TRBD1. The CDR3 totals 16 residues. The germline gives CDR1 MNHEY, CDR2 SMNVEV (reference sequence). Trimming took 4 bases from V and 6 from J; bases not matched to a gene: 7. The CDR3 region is CASSSMGQGATQPQHF. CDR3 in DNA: TGTGCCAGCAGTTCGATGGGACAGGGGGCCACTCAGCCCCAGCATTTT.

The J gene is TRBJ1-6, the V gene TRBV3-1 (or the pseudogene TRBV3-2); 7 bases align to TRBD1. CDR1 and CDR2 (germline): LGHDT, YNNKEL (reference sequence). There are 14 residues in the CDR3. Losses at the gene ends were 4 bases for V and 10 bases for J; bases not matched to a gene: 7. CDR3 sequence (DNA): TGTGCCAGCAGCCTGACAGGGTTTGAGTCACCCCTCCACTTT. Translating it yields CASSLTGFESPLHF.

The CDR3 protein is CASNAGTYEQYF. The CDR3 nucleotides are TGTGCCAGCAACGCAGGGACCTACGAGCAGTACTTC. The V call is TRBV28, the J call TRBJ2-7; tentative D call: TRBD1 (5 bases). V was pared by 7 bases and J by 2 bases, with 9 bases between. The CDR3 is 12 amino acids. Germline assignment: CDR1 MDHEN and CDR2 SYDVKM.

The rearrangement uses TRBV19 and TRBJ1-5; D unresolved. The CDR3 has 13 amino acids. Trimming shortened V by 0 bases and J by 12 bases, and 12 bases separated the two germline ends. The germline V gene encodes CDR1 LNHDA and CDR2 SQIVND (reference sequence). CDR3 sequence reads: CASSIELARVQHF. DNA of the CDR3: TGTGCCAGTAGTATAGAGCTGGCGAGGGTCCAGCATTTT.

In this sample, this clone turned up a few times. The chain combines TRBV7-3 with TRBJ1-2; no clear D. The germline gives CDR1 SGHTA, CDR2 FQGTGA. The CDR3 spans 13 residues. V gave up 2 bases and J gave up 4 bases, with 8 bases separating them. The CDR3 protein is CASSLFGTYGYTF. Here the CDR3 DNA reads TGTGCCAGCAGCTTATTTGGCACCTATGGCTACACCTTC.

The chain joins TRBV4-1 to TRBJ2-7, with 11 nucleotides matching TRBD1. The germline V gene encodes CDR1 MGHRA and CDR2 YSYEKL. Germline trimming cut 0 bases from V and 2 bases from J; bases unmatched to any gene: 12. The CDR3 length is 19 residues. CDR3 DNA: TGCGCCAGCAGCCAAGATAGTGAAGGACAGGGGGCTTTTACCTACGAGCAGTACTTC. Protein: CASSQDSEGQGAFTYEQYF.

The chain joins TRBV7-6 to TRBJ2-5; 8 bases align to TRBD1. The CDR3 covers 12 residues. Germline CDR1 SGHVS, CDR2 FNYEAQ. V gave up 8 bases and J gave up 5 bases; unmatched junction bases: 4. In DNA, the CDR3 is TGTGCCAGCGGGGACAGGAGGGAGACCCAGTACTTC. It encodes CASGDRRETQYF.

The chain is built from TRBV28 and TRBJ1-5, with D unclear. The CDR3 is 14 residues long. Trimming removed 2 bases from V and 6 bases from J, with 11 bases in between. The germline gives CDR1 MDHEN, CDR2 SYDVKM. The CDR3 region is CASSLPRVGQPQHF. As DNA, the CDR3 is TGTGCCAGCAGTTTACCGCGGGTAGGTCAGCCCCAGCATTTT.

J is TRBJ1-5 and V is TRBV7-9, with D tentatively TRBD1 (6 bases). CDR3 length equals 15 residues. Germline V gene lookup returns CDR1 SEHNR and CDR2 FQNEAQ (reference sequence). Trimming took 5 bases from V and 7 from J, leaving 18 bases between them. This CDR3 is CASSPQGQAGQPQHF. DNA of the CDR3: TGTGCCAGCAGCCCCCAGGGGCAGGCGGGCCAGCCCCAGCATTTT.

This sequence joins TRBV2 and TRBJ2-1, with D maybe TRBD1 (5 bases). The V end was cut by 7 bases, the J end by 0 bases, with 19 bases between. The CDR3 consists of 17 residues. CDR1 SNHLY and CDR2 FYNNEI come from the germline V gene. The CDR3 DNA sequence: TGTGCCAGCACCCCGCGGTGGGGCCAAAGCTCCTACAATGAGCAGTTCTTC. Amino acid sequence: CASTPRWGQSSYNEQFF.

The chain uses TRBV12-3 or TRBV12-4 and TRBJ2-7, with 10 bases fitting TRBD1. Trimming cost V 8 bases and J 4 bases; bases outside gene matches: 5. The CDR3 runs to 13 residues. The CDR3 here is CASRGQGIYEQYF. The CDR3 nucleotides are TGTGCCAGCCGGGGACAGGGGATATACGAGCAGTACTTC.

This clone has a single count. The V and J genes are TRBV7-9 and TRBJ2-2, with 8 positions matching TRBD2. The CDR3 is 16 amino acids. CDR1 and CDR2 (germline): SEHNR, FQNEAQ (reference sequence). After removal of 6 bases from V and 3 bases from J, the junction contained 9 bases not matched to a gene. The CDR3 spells CASRHRLARDTGELFF. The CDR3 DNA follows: TGTGCCAGCAGACACAGACTAGCGCGAGACACCGGGGAGCTGTTTTTT.